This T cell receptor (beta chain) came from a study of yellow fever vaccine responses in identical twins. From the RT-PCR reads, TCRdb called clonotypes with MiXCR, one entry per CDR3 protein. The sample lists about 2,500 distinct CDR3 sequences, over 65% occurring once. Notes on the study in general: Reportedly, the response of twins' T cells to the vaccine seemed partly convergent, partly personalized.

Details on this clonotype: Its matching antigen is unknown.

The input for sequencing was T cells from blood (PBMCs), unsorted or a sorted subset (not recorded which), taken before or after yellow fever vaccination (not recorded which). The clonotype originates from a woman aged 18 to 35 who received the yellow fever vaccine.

CDR3 DNA: TGTGCCAGCAGCTTAGGACAGTCCTCCTACGAGCAGTACTTC. This encodes CASSLGQSSYEQYF. This chain uses TRBV7-3 with TRBJ2-7; tentative D call: TRBD1 (6 bases). V was pared by 2 bases and J by 0 bases, with 8 bases between. Germline V gene lookup returns CDR1 SGHTA and CDR2 FQGTGA. CDR3 length: 14 residues.